These 16 T cell receptor beta chains were all obtained from the same sample, sequenced in a study of blood T cell repertoires in COVID-19. Sequencing was performed with immunoSEQ multiplex PCR; in TCRdb, only in-frame clones are kept and a portion is missing. The data hold some 230,000 clones, with approximately 83% observed a single time. Sequencing was done on a sample of PBMCs or T cells enriched from blood (not recorded which). The origin of the receptors is a woman aged 40 to 55 with acute COVID-19.

This clone was seen once. The chain joins TRBV10-3 to TRBJ2-3; 8 nucleotides agree with TRBD2. Germline loops: CDR1 ENHRY, CDR2 SYGVKD. The CDR3 is made up of 15 amino acids. After removal of 2 bases from V and 0 bases from J, the junction contained 1 base not matched to a gene. The CDR3 loop reads CAISEGGGSTDTQYF. The CDR3 DNA follows: TGTGCCATCAGTGAGGGCGGGGGGAGCACAGATACGCAGTATTTT.

This chain joins TRBV7-9 and TRBJ1-4; 10 positions agree with TRBD1. V lost 5 bases to trimming and J lost 7 bases; unmatched junction nucleotides: 7. Germline CDR1 reads SEHNR; CDR2 reads FQNEAQ (reference sequence). The CDR3 is 15 amino acids. CDR3 nucleotide sequence: TGTGCCAGCAGCGTGTTCCGGGACAGGGGTGAAAAACTGTTTTTT. Translation gives CASSVFRDRGEKLFF.

The rearrangement links TRBV7-3 to TRBJ1-5, with D maybe TRBD1 (6 bases). Germline V gene sequence: CDR1 SGHTA, CDR2 FQGTGA. Trimming took off 8 bases at V and 6 bases at J, with 23 bases between the two ends. This CDR3 region has 16 residues. The CDR3 bases are TGTGCCAGCCGGGACATGCCAATTTCGTCGGGTCAGCCCCAGCATTTT. Translating gives CASRDMPISSGQPQHF.

This chain connects TRBV19 to TRBJ2-1, with 13 bases aligning to TRBD2. The ends lost 2 bases at V and 0 bases at J; junction bases unmatched: 10. Germline V gene sequence: CDR1 LNHDA, CDR2 SQIVND (reference sequence). This CDR3 spans 20 amino acids. CDR3 DNA sequence: TGTGCCAGTAGTATACCCCGCACTAGCGGGGGGGTCGGCTCCTACAATGAGCAGTTCTTC. Residues: CASSIPRTSGGVGSYNEQFF. Full variable domain (outside the CDR3, taken from reference TRBV19 and TRBJ2-1): DGGITQSPKYLFRKEGQNVTLSCEQNLNHDAMYWYRQDPGQGLRLIYYSQIVNDFQKGDIAEGYSVSREKKESFPLTVTSAQKNPTAFYLCASSIPRTSGGVGSYNEQFFGPGTRLTVL.

The J gene is TRBJ1-3, the V gene TRBV4-2; D is unresolved. This CDR3 comprises 16 residues. Trimming shortened V by 1 base and J by 3 bases, and 13 bases separated the two germline ends. Per the germline V gene, CDR1 is LGHNA and CDR2 is YNFKEQ. CDR3 sequence: CASSQASGSNGNTIYF. CDR3 DNA: TGTGCCAGCAGCCAAGCGTCCGGGAGTAATGGAAACACCATATATTTT.

A word on this clone: Other nucleotide sequences from this sample produce the same CDR3. V gene TRBV28 combines with J gene TRBJ1-3; a possible D gene is TRBD1 (6 bases). CDR1 and CDR2 (germline): MDHEN, SYDVKM. The length of the CDR3 is 14 residues. V was clipped by 6 bases and J by 2 bases, with 11 bases between them. CDR3 bases: TGTGCCAGCAGGTTACAGGGTACTGGAAACACCATATATTTT. Translating it yields CASRLQGTGNTIYF. The entire variable domain, with the rest obtained from reference TRBV28 and TRBJ1-3, is as follows: DVKVTQSSRYLVKRTGEKVFLECVQDMDHENMFWYRQDPGLGLRLIYFSYDVKMKEKGDIPEGYSVSREKKERFSLILESASTNQTSMYLCASRLQGTGNTIYFGEGSWLTVV.

The rearrangement joins TRBV7-2 to TRBJ2-6, with D possibly being TRBD1 (6 bases). Germline V gene lookup returns CDR1 SGHTA and CDR2 FQGNSA. The CDR3 runs 17 residues. V lost 5 bases and J lost 0, with 14 bases in between. The CDR3 sequence is CASSPIGQYSGANVLTF. The CDR3 nucleotides read TGTGCCAGCAGCCCAATAGGACAGTACTCTGGGGCCAACGTCCTGACTTTC.

The J gene is TRBJ1-6, the V gene TRBV19, with D maybe TRBD1 (5 bases). The V gene lost 5 bases and the J gene lost 3 bases, with 8 bases spanning the gap. The length of the CDR3 is 14 residues. The germline gives CDR1 LNHDA, CDR2 SQIVND (reference sequence). This chain's CDR3 is CASSHQGYNSPLHF. The CDR3 DNA reads TGTGCCAGTAGTCATCAGGGCTATAATTCACCCCTCCACTTT.

A single count supports this clone. The V and J genes are TRBV20-1 and TRBJ1-5, with D uncertain. The CDR3 loop spans 15 amino acids. Per the germline V gene, CDR1 is DFQATT and CDR2 is SNEGSKA (reference sequence). Trimming pared 3 bases from V and 0 bases from J, leaving 12 bases between. This CDR3 is CSASQGGASNQPQHF. CDR3 coding DNA: TGCAGTGCTAGTCAAGGCGGAGCTAGCAATCAGCCCCAGCATTTT.

The chain couples TRBV6-5 to TRBJ2-7; 8 bases match TRBD1. CDR1 and CDR2 (germline): MNHEY, SVGAGI. CDR3 length: 15 residues. V trimming: 6 bases; J trimming: 2 bases; junction bases outside the gene matches: 9. The CDR3 coding sequence is TGTGCCAGCAGCCAGAACAGGGGGAGCACCTACGAGCAGTACTTC. The encoded protein is CASSQNRGSTYEQYF.

This clone was seen once. The chain joins TRBV9 to TRBJ2-5, with 12 bases fitting TRBD1. The germline gives CDR1 SGDLS, CDR2 YYNGEE. V lost 4 bases, J lost 5 bases, and 9 bases stayed unmatched. The CDR3 extends over 16 amino acids. The CDR3 spells CASSQDGTGGLETQYF. CDR3 sequence (DNA): TGTGCCAGCAGCCAGGACGGGACAGGGGGCCTGGAGACCCAGTACTTC.

This sequence joins TRBV11-2 and TRBJ2-5, with 12 bases aligning to TRBD2. V was pared by 1 base and J by 4 bases, with 13 bases of the junction left unmatched. Looked up from germline, CDR1 is SGHAT and CDR2 is FQNNGV. The CDR3 consists of 19 residues. The CDR3 protein is CASSLGGRLAGGPGETQYF. The CDR3 coding sequence is TGTGCCAGCAGCTTAGGGGGGCGGCTAGCGGGAGGGCCTGGAGAGACCCAGTACTTC.

The chain combines TRBV13 with TRBJ1-4; D possibly corresponds to TRBD1 (5 bases). The CDR3 sequence is 17 residues long. The germline gives CDR1 PRHDT, CDR2 FYEKMQ (reference sequence). Trimming removed 2 bases at V and 8 bases at J, with 21 bases between. CDR3 in DNA: TGTGCCAGCAGCTTACAGGGATTGGGTCCCCAGGCGGAAAAACTGTTTTTT. It yields the protein CASSLQGLGPQAEKLFF.

CDR3 DNA: TGCGCCAGCAGCCAAGCACAGGCTTCCGGCGAGCAGTACTTC. It codes for CASSQAQASGEQYF. The chain recombines TRBV4-1 with TRBJ2-7; maybe TRBD1 (5 bases). Germline V gives CDR1 MGHRA, CDR2 YSYEKL. Trimming took off 1 base at V and 6 bases at J, with 13 bases between the two ends. The CDR3 runs to 14 residues.

V is TRBV30 and J is TRBJ2-5; TRBD1 agrees at 8 bases. This CDR3 contains 12 residues. From germline, CDR1 is GTSNPN and CDR2 SVGIG (reference sequence). V was clipped by 5 bases and J by 6 bases; unmatched bases: 5. CDR3 in amino acids: CAWGDRRKTQYF. In nucleotides, the CDR3 is TGTGCCTGGGGGGACAGGAGGAAGACCCAGTACTTC. Full variable domain (rest looked up from reference TRBV30 and TRBJ2-5): SQTIHQWPATLVQPVGSPLSLECTVEGTSNPNLYWYRQAAGRGLQLLFYSVGIGQISSEVPQNLSASRPQDRQFILSSKKLLLSDSGFYLCAWGDRRKTQYFGPGTRLLVL.

The chain joins TRBV3-1 (or the pseudogene TRBV3-2) to TRBJ2-2; D is possibly TRBD1 (6 bases). V lost 5 bases, J lost 7 bases, and 8 bases lay in between. Germline V CDR1 and CDR2: LGHDT, YNNKEL (reference sequence). The CDR3 covers 12 residues. CDR3 region: CASSLGGGELFF. DNA for the CDR3: TGTGCCAGCAGCTTAGGGGGCGGGGAGCTGTTTTTT.